The 29 T cell receptor beta chains below come from one sample, sequenced in a study of blood T cell repertoires in COVID-19. Repertoires were generated with immunoSEQ multiplex PCR, while TCRdb's copy carries only in-frame clones and drops some. The sample gives fewer than 85,000 clones, about 82% of which show up once; 18% is in the top ten. The sequencing sample was made of peripheral blood. All receptors derive from an older woman with acute or convalescent COVID-19.

The chain links TRBV19 to TRBJ1-6; 8 bases map to TRBD1. This CDR3 spans 15 amino acids. CDR1 and CDR2 from the germline V gene are LNHDA and SQIVND (reference sequence). After removal of 7 bases from V and 6 bases from J, the junction contained 8 bases not matched to a gene. The CDR3 region has the DNA TGTGCCAGTACCATGACAGGGGCGGTTAATTCACCCCTCCACTTT. It encodes CASTMTGAVNSPLHF.

CDR3 sequence reads: CASSPTGQGNTEAFF. The CDR3 nucleotides are TGTGCCAGCAGCCCCACCGGACAGGGGAACACTGAAGCTTTCTTT. This chain links TRBV11-2 with TRBJ1-1, with 8 bases identical to TRBD1. With V trimmed by 5 bases and J by 1 base, 6 bases remained unmatched. CDR1 and CDR2 from the germline V gene are SGHAT and FQNNGV. The CDR3 runs to 15 residues. Drawing the rest from reference TRBV11-2 and TRBJ1-1, the complete variable domain is EAGVAQSPRYKIIEKRQSVAFWCNPISGHATLYWYQQILGQGPKLLIQFQNNGVVDDSQLPKDRFSAERLKGVDSTLKIQPAKLEDSAVYLCASSPTGQGNTEAFFGQGTRLTVV.

This clone was observed a few times. V gene TRBV5-1 combines with J gene TRBJ1-4; D is possibly TRBD1 (6 bases). This CDR3 has 14 residues. Trimming pared 2 bases from V and 8 bases from J, leaving 13 bases between. Germline V lookup: CDR1 SGHRS, CDR2 YFSETQ. The CDR3 DNA follows: TGCGCCAGCAGCTTTGGGGGCGCGGAGGAAAAACTGTTTTTT. Protein product: CASSFGGAEEKLFF.

The chain links TRBV7-9 to TRBJ1-5, with 10 bases matching TRBD1. V lost 5 bases and J lost 3; bases outside the gene matches: 10. This CDR3 comprises 17 residues. Per germline, CDR1 SEHNR and CDR2 FQNEAQ (reference sequence). The CDR3 spells CASSPGGQGINNQPQHF. The CDR3 DNA is TGTGCCAGCAGCCCCGGGGGACAGGGGATTAACAATCAGCCCCAGCATTTT.

V usage is TRBV7-2 and J usage is TRBJ2-2; a possible D gene is TRBD2 (6 bases). Germline CDR1 is SGHTA and CDR2 is FQGNSA. The CDR3 contains 16 residues. The V gene lost 4 bases and the J gene lost 1 base, with 13 bases spanning the gap. The CDR3 loop is CASSSSWRGNTGELFF. The CDR3 nucleotides read TGTGCCAGCAGCTCCAGTTGGCGGGGGAACACCGGGGAGCTGTTTTTT.

The genes are TRBV5-1 and TRBJ2-1; 8 nucleotides align to TRBD1. CDR1 and CDR2 (germline): SGHRS, YFSETQ. Trimming removed 0 bases from V and 2 bases from J; junction bases left unmatched: 1. The CDR3 spans 15 residues. CDR3 residues: CASSLGTGTYNEQFF. The CDR3, as DNA: TGCGCCAGCAGCTTGGGGACAGGGACCTACAATGAGCAGTTCTTC.

The chain uses TRBV9 and TRBJ2-1; 11 bases agree with TRBD2. V was pared by 0 bases and J by 2 bases, with 10 bases of the junction left unmatched. Germline V lookup: CDR1 SGDLS, CDR2 YYNGEE. CDR3 size: 19 residues. Here the CDR3 reads CASSVGFLAGGATYNEQFF. The CDR3 DNA reads as TGTGCCAGCAGCGTAGGGTTTCTAGCGGGGGGCGCCACCTACAATGAGCAGTTCTTC. Full variable domain (outside the CDR3, taken from reference TRBV9 and TRBJ2-1): DSGVTQTPKHLITATGQRVTLRCSPRSGDLSVYWYQQSLDQGLQFLIQYYNGEERAKGNILERFSAQQFPDLHSELNLSSLELGDSALYFCASSVGFLAGGATYNEQFFGPGTRLTVL.

The chain recombines TRBV2 with TRBJ2-5; TRBD2 aligns across 7 bases. V lost 8 bases to trimming and J lost 2 bases; unmatched junction nucleotides: 11. The CDR3 contains 15 residues. The germline V gene encodes CDR1 SNHLY and CDR2 FYNNEI. Here the CDR3 reads CASVGTGTTQETQYF. The CDR3 coding sequence is TGTGCCAGCGTGGGAACCGGGACTACACAAGAGACCCAGTACTTC.

In this sample, this clone turned up once. This chain connects TRBV4-1 to TRBJ2-1; no definite D call. Germline CDR1 reads MGHRA; CDR2 reads YSYEKL. This CDR3 contains 13 residues. Trimming pared 1 base from V and 5 bases from J, leaving 6 bases between. CDR3 coding DNA: TGCGCCAGCAGCCAAGCTTTCGACAATGAGCAGTTCTTC. Its protein product is CASSQAFDNEQFF.

The chain is built from TRBV2 and TRBJ1-2; D call uncertain. This CDR3 region has 15 residues. CDR1 is SNHLY and CDR2 is FYNNEI in the germline V gene. Deletions cut 7 bases from V and 2 bases from J, with 17 bases between. The CDR3 DNA is TGTGCCAGCATTAACCGACCGGAGGGAAACTATGGCTACACCTTC. The encoded protein is CASINRPEGNYGYTF.

The chain couples TRBV24-1 to TRBJ1-1; D is perhaps TRBD1 (5 bases). The CDR3 spans 14 residues. Between the trimmed V and J ends, which lost 5 bases and 4 bases, there was a span of 13 bases. Germline V CDR1 and CDR2: KGHDR, SFDVKD. CDR3 in DNA: TGTGCCACCAGTGGTGGGAGGGGAACCACTGAAGCTTTCTTT. It is translated as CATSGGRGTTEAFF.

This clone was observed many times. CDR3 sequence reads: CASSQTGAEGNQPQHF. The CDR3, as DNA: TGTGCCAGCAGTCAAACAGGGGCCGAGGGCAATCAGCCCCAGCATTTT. V is TRBV2 and J is TRBJ1-5; 7 bases map to TRBD1. Trimming cost V 5 bases and J 2 bases; bases outside gene matches: 9. The CDR3 length is 16 residues. The germline V gene encodes CDR1 SNHLY and CDR2 FYNNEI.

This clone has just one count. The V call is TRBV10-1, the J call TRBJ2-7; no firm D call. CDR1 is WNHNN, CDR2 SYGVQD, per germline (reference sequence). The germline V and J ends were trimmed by 0 bases and 0 bases, with 9 bases remaining between them. The CDR3 contains 15 residues. As DNA, the CDR3 is TGCGCCAGCAGTGAGTCGGTCAGTGCCTCCTACGAGCAGTACTTC. It codes for CASSESVSASYEQYF.

The chain has TRBV7-2 and TRBJ1-2; weak D call: TRBD1 (5 bases). The V gene lost 5 bases and the J gene lost 7 bases, with 17 bases spanning the gap. The CDR3 is 14 residues long. The germline CDR1 and CDR2 sequences are SGHTA and FQGNSA. The CDR3 coding sequence is TGTGCCAGCAGCATCCAATCTCGGGGGGGTGGCTACACCTTC. Protein: CASSIQSRGGGYTF.

The rearrangement uses TRBV9 and TRBJ2-1; 12 bases are shared with TRBD2. Germline values: CDR1 SGDLS, CDR2 YYNGEE. CDR3 size: 17 residues. V trimming: 3 bases; J trimming: 10 bases; junction bases outside the gene matches: 14. This CDR3 is CASSAGTSGFILTEQFF. The DNA for the CDR3 is TGTGCCAGCAGCGCGGGGACTAGCGGGTTTATATTAACCGAGCAGTTCTTC.

This chain connects TRBV9 to TRBJ1-5, with no clear D. Germline values: CDR1 SGDLS, CDR2 YYNGEE. V lost 6 bases, J lost 0 bases, and 13 bases lay in between. The CDR3 covers 15 residues. CDR3 sequence reads: CASTFEADSNQPQHF. CDR3 DNA sequence: TGTGCCAGCACCTTTGAGGCAGATAGCAATCAGCCCCAGCATTTT. Full variable domain (outside the CDR3, taken from reference TRBV9 and TRBJ1-5): DSGVTQTPKHLITATGQRVTLRCSPRSGDLSVYWYQQSLDQGLQFLIQYYNGEERAKGNILERFSAQQFPDLHSELNLSSLELGDSALYFCASTFEADSNQPQHFGDGTRLSIL.

The chain employs TRBV2 and TRBJ1-1, with 7 bases lining up with TRBD1. This CDR3 has 18 amino acids. V trimming: 3 bases; J trimming: 2 bases; junction bases outside the gene matches: 15. Germline CDR1 SNHLY, CDR2 FYNNEI. This chain's CDR3 is CASSDYVRGQILNTEAFF. The CDR3 DNA is TGTGCCAGCAGTGATTATGTGAGGGGGCAGATTCTCAACACTGAAGCTTTCTTT.

This clone showed up just a few times. CDR3 sequence (DNA): TGCGCCAGCAGCGTAGGGGACAGTTTCTATGGCTACACCTTC. Protein product: CASSVGDSFYGYTF. V gene TRBV5-1 combines with J gene TRBJ1-2, with TRBD1 matching 7 bases. CDR1 and CDR2 from the germline V gene are SGHRS and YFSETQ. This CDR3 is built from 14 residues. The V segment lost 4 bases and the J segment 4 bases; nucleotides outside the gene matches: 7.

This clone was observed once. V usage is TRBV18 and J usage is TRBJ2-7; 9 positions agree with TRBD1. The CDR3 consists of 14 residues. V lost 6 bases, J lost 6 bases, and 9 bases stayed unmatched. CDR1 and CDR2 from the germline V gene are KGHSH and LQKENI. CDR3 region: CASSPRTGDGEQYV. DNA of the CDR3: TGTGCCAGCTCCCCGCGGACAGGGGATGGCGAGCAGTACGTC.

The rearrangement links TRBV6-2 or TRBV6-3 to TRBJ1-5, with D possibly matching TRBD1 (6 bases). The CDR3 consists of 14 residues. The V gene's germline CDR1 is MNHEY and CDR2 SVGEGT. Between the trimmed V and J ends, which lost 4 bases and 1 base, there was a span of 8 bases. The CDR3 DNA is TGTGCCAGCAGTTCTCAGGGGAGCAATCAGCCCCAGCATTTT. Translated: CASSSQGSNQPQHF.

V is TRBV29-1 and J is TRBJ2-7; 10 positions match TRBD1. The CDR3 spans 14 residues. With V trimmed by 2 bases and J by 4 bases, 5 bases remained unmatched. Germline assignment: CDR1 SQVTM and CDR2 ANQGSEA. CDR3 DNA sequence: TGCAGCGTTGAACGGACAGGGGGAGGTTACGAGCAGTACTTC. Encoded protein: CSVERTGGGYEQYF.

The chain joins TRBV28 to TRBJ2-7; D may be TRBD1 (6 bases). This CDR3 comprises 15 residues. Germline V CDR1 and CDR2: MDHEN, SYDVKM. The germline V and J ends were trimmed by 2 bases and 5 bases, with 16 bases remaining between them. CDR3 sequence (DNA): TGTGCCAGCAGTTTACGGACAGTTACCAATAACGAGCAGTACTTC. Translation gives CASSLRTVTNNEQYF.

In its sample, this clone was seen many times. V and J are TRBV5-1 and TRBJ2-3, with D perhaps TRBD1 (6 bases). Germline lookup yields CDR1 SGHRS and CDR2 YFSETQ. The CDR3 has 15 amino acids. Trimming stripped 0 bases from V and 2 bases from J, with 10 bases between. The CDR3 here is CASSLDGQLTDTQYF. For the CDR3, the DNA is TGCGCCAGCAGCTTGGACGGACAGCTCACAGATACGCAGTATTTT.

The chain recombines TRBV6-1 with TRBJ1-1; unclear D gene. V was pared by 3 bases and J by 10 bases, with 18 bases between. The CDR3 runs to 14 residues. Germline CDR1 is MNHNS and CDR2 is SASEGT. The CDR3 sequence is CASSDPRVSAGAFF. The CDR3 DNA sequence: TGTGCCAGCAGTGACCCCCGGGTCTCCGCCGGAGCTTTCTTT.

The chain recombines TRBV23-1 with TRBJ2-7; 7 nucleotides match TRBD2. TRBV23-1 is an open reading frame whose function is uncertain. V lost 4 bases, J lost 0 bases, and 6 bases stayed unmatched. The CDR3 loop spans 15 amino acids. CDR3 in DNA: TGCGCCAGCAGTCCTAACCCGGGAGGCTCCTACGAGCAGTACGTC. This gives the protein CASSPNPGGSYEQYV.

The rearrangement joins TRBV29-1 to TRBJ1-2; 8 bases are shared with TRBD1. The J segment lost 0 bases and the V segment lost 5 bases, leaving 5 bases of the junction unmatched. Germline assignment: CDR1 SQVTM and CDR2 ANQGSEA. The CDR3 contains 14 residues. The CDR3: CSVRQGPANYGYTF. Here the CDR3 DNA reads TGCAGCGTTAGACAGGGGCCCGCTAACTATGGCTACACCTTC.

This rearrangement joins TRBV6-1 to TRBJ2-7, with unresolved D. Trimming removed 3 bases at V and 2 bases at J, with 5 bases between. Germline CDR1 is MNHNS and CDR2 is SASEGT. There are 12 residues in the CDR3. The CDR3 reads CASSDIPYEQYF. In DNA, the CDR3 is TGTGCCAGCAGTGATATTCCCTACGAGCAGTACTTC.

The chain is built from TRBV9 and TRBJ1-5; maybe TRBD1 (6 bases). The CDR3 has 15 amino acids. The germline gives CDR1 SGDLS, CDR2 YYNGEE. V was shortened by 3 bases and J by 4 bases, with 14 bases between the two germline ends. CDR3 in amino acids: CASSATDSRNQPQHF. The CDR3 coding sequence is TGTGCCAGCAGCGCAACGGACAGTCGGAATCAGCCCCAGCATTTT.

The J gene is TRBJ1-1, the V gene TRBV9; a weak D match, TRBD1 (6 bases). Germline V gene lookup returns CDR1 SGDLS and CDR2 YYNGEE. This CDR3 contains 15 residues. The ends were cut back, 4 bases at V and 1 base at J, with 14 bases in the middle. Here the CDR3 reads CASSPGAGRNTEAFF. The CDR3 DNA follows: TGTGCCAGCAGCCCAGGGGCAGGGAGGAACACTGAAGCTTTCTTT. The variable domain in full, with the rest retrieved from reference TRBV9 and TRBJ1-1, is DSGVTQTPKHLITATGQRVTLRCSPRSGDLSVYWYQQSLDQGLQFLIQYYNGEERAKGNILERFSAQQFPDLHSELNLSSLELGDSALYFCASSPGAGRNTEAFFGQGTRLTVV.